The 9 T cell receptor beta chains given below trace back to one sample, sequenced in a study of cytomegalovirus exposure and HLA in healthy donors. The PCR had 60 Vbeta and 13 Jbeta primers. This table comes from immunoSEQ multiplex PCR, and its TCRdb copy is limited to in-frame clones, with some not included. The profile shows 220,000 or so clones, 75% of them singletons. The sample taken for sequencing was PBMCs. The receptor set was obtained from a woman aged 25 to 39 in good health and CMV-seronegative.

With respect to this clone: Other nucleotide sequences from this sample produce the same CDR3. The chain combines TRBV2 with TRBJ2-5, with TRBD2 identical over 8 bases. V shed 1 base and J 5 bases; nucleotides not matched to a gene: 6. The CDR3 totals 15 residues. Germline V CDR1 and CDR2: SNHLY, FYNNEI. The CDR3 reads CASSEEAGGRETQYF. The CDR3 region has the DNA TGTGCCAGCAGTGAAGAGGCGGGGGGCCGTGAGACCCAGTACTTC.

The chain recombines TRBV25-1 with TRBJ1-1, with D unclear. CDR1 is MGHDK, CDR2 SYGVNS, per germline. This CDR3 has 11 residues. V lost 7 bases to trimming and J lost 1 base, with 4 bases between them. The CDR3 DNA reads as TGTGCCAGCACCTGGAACACTGAAGCTTTCTTT. Its protein is CASTWNTEAFF. Drawing the rest from reference TRBV25-1 and TRBJ1-1, the complete variable domain is EADIYQTPRYLVIGTGKKITLECSQTMGHDKMYWYQQDPGMELHLIHYSYGVNSTEKGDLSSESTVSRIRTEHFPLTLESARPSHTSQYLCASTWNTEAFFGQGTRLTVV.

The rearrangement uses TRBV2 and TRBJ1-4, with 10 nucleotides matching TRBD1. The trim removed 6 bases at V and 4 bases at J, leaving 2 bases unmatched. Germline V gives CDR1 SNHLY, CDR2 FYNNEI. CDR3 size: 14 residues. In DNA form, the CDR3 reads TGTGCCAGCAGCGGGACAGGGGTTAATGAAAAACTGTTTTTT. Translating gives CASSGTGVNEKLFF.

The J gene is TRBJ2-7, the V gene TRBV7-8; D gene unclear. The germline V and J ends were trimmed by 5 bases and 4 bases, with 12 bases remaining between them. CDR1 is SGHVS, CDR2 FQNEAQ, per germline. The CDR3 runs to 13 residues. DNA for the CDR3: TGTGCCAGCAGCCCCTACTTGAGGTACGAGCAGTACTTC. Encoded protein: CASSPYLRYEQYF.

The J gene is TRBJ2-7, the V gene TRBV11-2; possibly TRBD1 for D (5 bases). Per the germline V gene, CDR1 is SGHAT and CDR2 is FQNNGV. This CDR3 region has 14 residues. Trimming left V 4 bases short and J 6 bases short, with 16 bases between. CDR3 loop: CASSSRAQGPEQYF. The CDR3 DNA reads TGTGCCAGCAGCTCCCGGGCCCAGGGCCCCGAGCAGTACTTC.

This chain links TRBV11-3 with TRBJ2-3; a weak D match, TRBD2 (6 bases). In germline, CDR1 is SGHNT, CDR2 YENEEA. Trimming shortened V by 5 bases and J by 2 bases, and 11 bases separated the two germline ends. The CDR3 consists of 14 residues. CDR3 DNA sequence: TGTGCCAGCAGCCGGCGGGACTCCACAGATACGCAGTATTTT. It specifies CASSRRDSTDTQYF.

CDR3 residues: CATSRDSSPLHF. The DNA for the CDR3 is TGTGCCACCAGCAGAGATAGTTCACCCCTCCACTTT. This rearrangement joins TRBV15 to TRBJ1-6, with D hard to call. The CDR3 has 12 amino acids. Germline V gene sequence: CDR1 LNHNV, CDR2 YYDKDF (reference sequence). V lost 0 bases and J lost 9, with 3 bases in between.

This chain joins TRBV6-6 and TRBJ2-3; D gene ambiguous. V was clipped by 2 bases and J by 3 bases, with 9 bases between them. CDR3 length: 14 amino acids. Germline V gene data show CDR1 as MNHNY and CDR2 as SVGAGI (reference sequence). CDR3 DNA: TGTGCCAGCAGTTACGATCTAGTAACAGATACGCAGTATTTT. Translating it yields CASSYDLVTDTQYF.

This clone has only one observation. The genes are TRBV7-2 and TRBJ2-3; 8 nucleotides align to TRBD1. The germline CDR1 and CDR2 sequences are SGHTA and FQGNSA. The CDR3 contains 15 residues. Germline trimming cut 5 bases from V and 1 base from J; bases unmatched to any gene: 5. The CDR3 nucleotides are TGTGCCAGCAGCCTCAGGGGGCGCGGCACAGATACGCAGTATTTT. This sequence encodes CASSLRGRGTDTQYF. Full variable domain (outside the CDR3, taken from reference TRBV7-2 and TRBJ2-3): GAGVSQSPSNKVTEKGKDVELRCDPISGHTALYWYRQSLGQGLEFLIYFQGNSAPDKSGLPSDRFSAERTGGSVSTLTIQRTQQEDSAVYLCASSLRGRGTDTQYFGPGTRLTVL.